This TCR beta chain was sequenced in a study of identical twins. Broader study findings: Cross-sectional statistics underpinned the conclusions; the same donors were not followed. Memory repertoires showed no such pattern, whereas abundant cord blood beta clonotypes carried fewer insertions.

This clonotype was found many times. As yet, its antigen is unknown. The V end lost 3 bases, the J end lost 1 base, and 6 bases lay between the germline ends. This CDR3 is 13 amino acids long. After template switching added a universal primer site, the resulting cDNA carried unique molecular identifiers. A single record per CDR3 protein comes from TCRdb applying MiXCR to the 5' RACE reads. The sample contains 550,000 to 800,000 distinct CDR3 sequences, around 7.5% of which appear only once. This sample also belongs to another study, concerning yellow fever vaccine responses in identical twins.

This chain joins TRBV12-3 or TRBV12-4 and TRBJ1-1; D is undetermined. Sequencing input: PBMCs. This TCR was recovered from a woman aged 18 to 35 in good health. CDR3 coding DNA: TGTGCCAGCAGTTTCTGGGAGAACACTGAAGCTTTCTTT. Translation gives CASSFWENTEAFF.